Presented here are 13 T cell receptor beta chains from one specimen sequenced in a study of T cell responses to AZD1222 COVID-19 vaccine. Clones were read by immunoSEQ multiplex PCR, and TCRdb kept only the in-frame ones, dropping some. The repertoire consists of about 110,000 clones, with 65% to 85% occurring once and the leading ten covering roughly 9.9%. This specimen consisted of peripheral blood, obtained on day 0 of AZD1222 vaccination. The receptor source for this set is an adult in good health.

This clone was detected only once. The chain uses TRBV28 and TRBJ2-2, with 7 bases aligning to TRBD1. In germline, CDR1 is MDHEN, CDR2 SYDVKM. This CDR3 contains 17 residues. V gave up 3 bases and J gave up 4 bases; unmatched junction bases: 11. The CDR3 loop is CASSLTGFLLSTGELFF. CDR3 bases: TGTGCCAGCAGTTTGACAGGGTTTTTGTTGAGCACCGGGGAGCTGTTTTTT.

The chain joins TRBV9 to TRBJ2-6, with 11 positions matching TRBD1. The junction had 11 bases not matched to a gene; V was cut back by 4 bases and J by 2 bases. The CDR3 has 19 residues. Per germline, CDR1 SGDLS and CDR2 YYNGEE. Written as DNA, the CDR3 is TGTGCCAGCAGCCCTAGGGGGACAGGGGGACCAACTGGGGCCAACGTCCTGACTTTC. Translated: CASSPRGTGGPTGANVLTF.

The chain has TRBV3-1 (or the pseudogene TRBV3-2) and TRBJ2-7, with 8 bases aligning to TRBD2. Germline values: CDR1 LGHDT, CDR2 YNNKEL (reference sequence). This CDR3 comprises 16 residues. V gave up 3 bases and J gave up 1 base; unmatched junction bases: 8. This CDR3 is CASSHGGSGGSYEQYF. The CDR3 nucleotides are TGTGCCAGCAGCCATGGTGGGTCGGGAGGGTCCTACGAGCAGTACTTC.

This clone appeared once. The chain combines TRBV20-1 with TRBJ2-2, with unresolved D. This CDR3 region has 11 residues. Germline CDR1 reads DFQATT; CDR2 reads SNEGSKA (reference sequence). Trimming took 1 base from V and 7 from J, leaving 4 bases between them. As DNA, the CDR3 is TGCAGTGCTAGAGTGGTCGGGGAGCTGTTTTTT. This translates into CSARVVGELFF.

The chain links TRBV7-2 to TRBJ1-2, with a weak D call TRBD1 (6 bases). The ends were cut back, 4 bases at V and 7 bases at J, with 16 bases in the middle. The CDR3 totals 14 residues. Germline CDR1 is SGHTA and CDR2 is FQGNSA. CDR3 residues: CASSSIQGSGGYTF. The CDR3 nucleotides read TGTGCCAGCAGCTCAATACAGGGTTCGGGTGGCTACACCTTC.

The chain links TRBV5-1 to TRBJ2-1, with 11 bases lining up with TRBD1. The CDR3 has 15 residues. V gave up 4 bases and J gave up 9 bases; unmatched junction bases: 9. Germline V gene data show CDR1 as SGHRS and CDR2 as YFSETQ. Written as DNA, the CDR3 is TGCGCCAGCAGCCCGTGGACAGGGGGCGGAGGTGAGCAGTTCTTC. It translates to CASSPWTGGGGEQFF.

This chain's CDR3 is CASSPTLAVFPTDTQYF. In DNA, the CDR3 is TGTGCCAGCAGTCCAACACTAGCGGTCTTTCCCACAGATACGCAGTATTTT. The rearrangement joins TRBV27 to TRBJ2-3; TRBD2 matches at 8 bases. Germline lookup yields CDR1 MNHEY and CDR2 SMNVEV (reference sequence). V shed 5 bases and J 2 bases; nucleotides not matched to a gene: 12. This CDR3 is built from 17 residues.

The chain uses TRBV13 and TRBJ2-5; TRBD2 matches at 11 bases. This CDR3 is 17 amino acids long. CDR1 is PRHDT, CDR2 FYEKMQ, per germline (reference sequence). Trimming took 5 bases from V and 4 from J; bases not matched to a gene: 12. CDR3 protein: CASSIDPTSGVAETQYF. For the CDR3, the DNA is TGTGCCAGCAGCATAGACCCGACTAGCGGGGTCGCAGAGACCCAGTACTTC.

This clone was seen a few times. This rearrangement joins TRBV5-1 to TRBJ1-6; the match to TRBD1 covers 7 bases. V trimming: 5 bases; J trimming: 5 bases; junction bases outside the gene matches: 1. Germline V gene sequence: CDR1 SGHRS, CDR2 YFSETQ. The CDR3 is 13 amino acids. CDR3 sequence: CASRGTDNSPLHF. The CDR3 DNA reads TGCGCCAGCAGGGGGACAGATAATTCACCCCTCCACTTT.

This chain joins TRBV2 and TRBJ2-2; 9 nucleotides agree with TRBD1. The germline V gene encodes CDR1 SNHLY and CDR2 FYNNEI. The V and J ends lost 4 bases and 1 base, in that order; junction bases with no gene match: 4. This CDR3 spans 16 amino acids. The CDR3 DNA is TGTGCCAGCAGTGTTCGACAGGGGGGGAACACCGGGGAGCTGTTTTTT. Amino acids: CASSVRQGGNTGELFF.

The V call is TRBV25-1, the J call TRBJ2-3, with TRBD1 matching over 9 bases. With V trimmed by 5 bases and J by 4 bases, 10 bases remained unmatched. The CDR3 has 16 residues. CDR1 is MGHDK and CDR2 is SYGVNS in the germline V gene. CDR3 bases: TGTGCCAGCAGTCTCCCGGGACAGGGTTCCGCAGATACGCAGTATTTT. It encodes CASSLPGQGSADTQYF.

This clone has more than one count but fewer than ten. The chain combines TRBV7-2 with TRBJ1-1; D ambiguous. Germline V CDR1 and CDR2: SGHTA, FQGNSA. The CDR3 length is 13 residues. Between the trimmed V and J ends, which lost 5 bases and 2 bases, there was a span of 9 bases. The CDR3 is CASSLDFNTEAFF. The CDR3 nucleotides read TGTGCCAGCAGCCTCGACTTCAACACTGAAGCTTTCTTT.

In this sample, this clone turned up a few times. J is TRBJ1-5 and V is TRBV5-6, with a tentative D call TRBD1 (5 bases). The CDR3 is 14 amino acids. V was cut by 6 bases and J by 3 bases, with 13 bases left in between. CDR1 and CDR2 (germline): SGHDT, YYEEEE. This chain's CDR3 is CASTRGVNNQPQHF. CDR3 in DNA: TGTGCCAGCACCCGGGGGGTTAACAATCAGCCCCAGCATTTT.